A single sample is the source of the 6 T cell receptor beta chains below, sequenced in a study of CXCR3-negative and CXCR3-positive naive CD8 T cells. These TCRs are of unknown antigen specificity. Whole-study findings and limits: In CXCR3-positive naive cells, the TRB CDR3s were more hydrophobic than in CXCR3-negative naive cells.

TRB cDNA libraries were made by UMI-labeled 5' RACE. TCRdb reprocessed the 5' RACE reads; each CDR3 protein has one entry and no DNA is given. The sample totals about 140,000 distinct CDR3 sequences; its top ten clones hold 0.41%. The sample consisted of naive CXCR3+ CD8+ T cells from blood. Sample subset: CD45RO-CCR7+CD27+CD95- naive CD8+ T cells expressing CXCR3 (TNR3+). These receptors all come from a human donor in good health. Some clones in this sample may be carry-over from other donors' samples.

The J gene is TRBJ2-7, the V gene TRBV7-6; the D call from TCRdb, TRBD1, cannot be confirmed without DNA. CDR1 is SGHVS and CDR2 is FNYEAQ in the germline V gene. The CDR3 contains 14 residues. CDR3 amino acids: CASSFGEGRYEQYF.

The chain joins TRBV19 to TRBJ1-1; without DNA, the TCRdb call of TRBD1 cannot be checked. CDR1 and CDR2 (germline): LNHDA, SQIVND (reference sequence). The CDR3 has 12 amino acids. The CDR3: CATGPMNTEAFF.

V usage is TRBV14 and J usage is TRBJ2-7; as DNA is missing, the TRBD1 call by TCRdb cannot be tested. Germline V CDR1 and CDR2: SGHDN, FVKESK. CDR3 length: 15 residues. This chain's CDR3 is CASSLTRTGGYEQYF.

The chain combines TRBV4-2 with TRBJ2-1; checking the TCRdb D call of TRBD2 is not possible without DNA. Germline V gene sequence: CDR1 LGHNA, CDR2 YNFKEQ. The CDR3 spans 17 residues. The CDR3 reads CASSQEEGRAAYNEQFF.

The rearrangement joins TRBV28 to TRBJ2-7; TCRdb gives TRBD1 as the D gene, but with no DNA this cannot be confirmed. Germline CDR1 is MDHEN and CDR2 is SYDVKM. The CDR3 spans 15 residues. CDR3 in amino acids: CASSFTRTGGGWQYF.

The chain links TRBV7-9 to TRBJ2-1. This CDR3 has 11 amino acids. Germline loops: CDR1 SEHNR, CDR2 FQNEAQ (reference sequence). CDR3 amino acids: CASSFSNEQFF.